Listed below are T cell receptor beta chains from one sample, sequenced in a study of T-cell memory formation after mild COVID-19. TCRdb re-derived calls from the 5' RACE reads in MiXCR, one entry per CDR3 protein. The sample lists 300,000 to 400,000 distinct CDR3 sequences, 25% to 30% occurring once. Sequencing input: PBMCs or a T cell subset sorted from them (not recorded which). The receptors here all came from an adult woman who had mild COVID-19 (a few samples of this study predate the infection). Cell type and time point are not known. The CDR3 runs from the conserved cysteine through the conserved F or W. A D gene is named only where the DNA matches it firmly. Size is omitted from some rows. Given values are once, few, many or a class for expanded clones.

V	J	size	D	DNA	CDR3
TRBV5-1	TRBJ1-1	-	TRBD1	TGCGCCAGCAGCTTGGGACAGGGATCGAACACTGAAGCTTTCTTT	CASSLGQGSNTEAFF
TRBV12-3/TRBV12-4	TRBJ2-3	few	-	TGTGCCAGCAGTCCTCGGCTGGGAGGCACAGATACGCAGTATTTT	CASSPRLGGTDTQYF
TRBV3-1	TRBJ2-1	-	TRBD2	TGTGCCAGCAGCCAAGATGGAAGCGGGGGGGCTGGTGAGCAGTTCTTC	CASSQDGSGGAGEQFF
TRBV11-3	TRBJ2-1	few	-	TGTGCCAGCAGCTTAGATCCGGTGCGGAGCTCCTACAATGAGCAGTTCTTC	CASSLDPVRSSYNEQFF
TRBV29-1	TRBJ2-1	few	TRBD1	TGCAGCGCGAAGGGGGCCAGCTCCTACAATGAGCAGTTCTTC	CSAKGASSYNEQFF
TRBV5-6	TRBJ2-1	few	TRBD2	TGTGCCAGCAGCACCCGGCAAGCGGGGACGCTATGGAATGAGCAGTTCTTC	CASSTRQAGTLWNEQFF
TRBV4-1	TRBJ2-1	-	-	TGCGCCAGCAGCCCCCCAGCCGCCAATGAGCAGTTCTTC	CASSPPAANEQFF
TRBV7-2	TRBJ2-3	many	TRBD2	TGTGCCAGCAGCTTAGCTGGACTAGGACCAGATACGCAGTATTTT	CASSLAGLGPDTQYF
TRBV7-8	TRBJ2-5	few	TRBD2	TGTGCCAGCAGCTTAGAACTAGCGGGGGGGCCAGGAGAGACCCAGTACTTC	CASSLELAGGPGETQYF
TRBV20-1	TRBJ2-1	-	TRBD2	TGCAGTGCTAGAGATGATGGAGGTAGCGGGAGGGTGAAGAATGAGCAGTTCTTC	CSARDDGGSGRVKNEQFF
TRBV21-1	TRBJ1-5	few	-	TGTGCCAGCAAGAAGACAGGGTGCGGCAGCAATCAGCCCCAGCATTTT	CASKKTGCGSNQPQHF
TRBV7-9	TRBJ2-5	few	-	TGTGCCAGCAGCTTAACGCCCGAAAAAGAGACCCAGTACTTC	CASSLTPEKETQYF
TRBV12-3/TRBV12-4	TRBJ2-3	few	-	TGTGCCAGCAGTTCACAGGGAGGAAGCACAGATACGCAGTATTTT	CASSSQGGSTDTQYF
TRBV7-2	TRBJ1-4	-	TRBD1	TGTGCCAGCAGCGAACAGGGACAGGCTGCTGAAAAACTGTTTTTT	CASSEQGQAAEKLFF
TRBV7-2	TRBJ2-7	many	-	TGTGCCAGCAGCCCATCCCGGGGGGAGCAGTACTTC	CASSPSRGEQYF
TRBV15	TRBJ2-3	few	-	TGTGCCACCAGCATACAATGGGGCGAGGGGGCAGATACGCAGTATTTT	CATSIQWGEGADTQYF
TRBV6-2/TRBV6-3	TRBJ2-5	few	TRBD2	TGTGCCAGCAGTAGACAGACTAGCACCGGGGAGACCCAGTACTTC	CASSRQTSTGETQYF
TRBV5-1	TRBJ2-5	few	-	TGCGCCAGCAGCTACGAGGAGACCCAGTACTTC	CASSYEETQYF
TRBV7-6	TRBJ2-2	many	-	TGTGCCAGCAGCCTCGACAGCCTACCGAACACCGGGGAGCTGTTTTTT	CASSLDSLPNTGELFF
TRBV7-9	TRBJ1-2	-	-	TGTGCCAGCAGCTCCTTAGGGACGGGAACCCGGGGCTACACCTTC	CASSSLGTGTRGYTF
TRBV24-1	TRBJ2-1	few	-	TGTGCCACCAGTGATGCAGGGTACAATGAGCAGTTCTTC	CATSDAGYNEQFF
TRBV29-1	TRBJ2-3	few	-	TGCAGCGTTGCGGTGGGAACAGATACGCAGTATTTT	CSVAVGTDTQYF
TRBV24-1	TRBJ2-1	-	-	TGTGCCACCAGCTCAGGGGTGGGCAATGAGCAGTTCTTC	CATSSGVGNEQFF
TRBV20-1	TRBJ2-5	-	-	TGCAGTGCTAGACCAGCTCAAGTGGCGCCGGTGGAGACCCAGTACTTC	CSARPAQVAPVETQYF